The subject of this entry is one TCR beta chain. The immunoSEQ assay amplified TCRB CDR3 from up to 2 ug DNA. Produced via immunoSEQ multiplex PCR; TCRdb's table is partial and in-frame only. There are 93,000 or so clones in the sample; approximately 80% occur only once, and approximately 12% lies in the top ten. Only patients with spare fresh-frozen tumor and over two years of follow-up were included. These data are taken from a study of glioma-infiltrating T cells after dendritic cell vaccination. The sample here was blood, taken before dendritic cell vaccination. This clonotype was sampled from a human donor with glioblastoma.

The CDR3: CASSLSRYPGGAFF. CDR3 sequence (DNA): TGTGCCAGCAGCTTAAGCCGTTACCCCGGCGGGGCTTTCTTT. The rearrangement links TRBV7-9 to TRBJ1-1; no firm D call. The CDR3 consists of 14 residues. V was pared by 2 bases and J by 11 bases, with 18 bases between. Germline CDR1 SEHNR, CDR2 FQNEAQ (reference sequence).